This T cell receptor beta chain was documented in a study of CD8 T cells in Susac syndrome (dated by TCRdb to about 2019). Describing the broader study: The study used repertoire sequencing to test whether antigen drove CD8+ T cell activation and differentiation in Susac syndrome. Results and caveats for the whole study, not just this receptor: The study acknowledged that relatively few individuals were included in the TCR sequencing and HLA analysis.

Concerning this clonotype: What this receptor recognizes is not known. No much larger clone exists at a distance of one base, and base qualities are not known.

RNA was extracted using the RNeasy kit, and about 0.45 to 1 microgram was reverse transcribed with random hexamers. The immunoSEQ multiplex PCR assay, covering 54 Vbeta and 13 Jbeta segments, was used to amplify TCR beta CDR3 regions. Bias from PCR amplification was corrected by using a synthetic template baseline for primer optimization and for computational correction. Per the authors' processing: Reads were assigned to V, D and J genes according to IMGT and analyzed in immunoSEQ Analyzer, with only productive sequences retained. To calculate clonality, Shannon entropy was normalized by log2 of the number of productive unique sequences and then subtracted from one. Public and private clones were assessed among the 100 most prevalent clones of each patient and control. Clones were defined as Susac-specific if absent from the healthy and MS cohorts, from 900 to 1,300 published viral clones and from other ImmuneACCESS disease sequences. Starting from the raw public reads, TCRdb applied fastp trimming at Q25, assembled clones with MiXCR and retained in-frame beta chains. Each CDR3 protein appears once, grouped with its most common genes and DNA. The V and J calls reflect TCRdb's pipeline rather than the authors' work. For this sample there are roughly 330,000 distinct CDR3 sequences; about 91% appear just once. 0.06% to 0.075% of the sample goes to the ten largest clones.

Peripheral blood CD8+ and CD4+ T cells from healthy donors, Susac syndrome patients and multiple sclerosis patients were profiled by high-throughput TCR beta sequencing. The multiple sclerosis controls were treatment-naive patients who had stable or active relapsing-remitting disease and met the revised McDonald criteria. Bulk CD8+ and CD4+ T cells were purified by magnetic negative isolation, whereas CD8+ TEMRA cells were enriched by FACS. Blood was drawn into EDTA tubes, processed within 24 hours, and PBMCs were isolated by density gradient centrifugation. PBMCs intended for TCR sequencing were frozen in liquid nitrogen and were later thawed in a 37 degrees C water bath. A purity of at least 90% was achieved for sorted or isolated CD4+, CD8+ and CD8+ TEMRA cells. The cysteine opens and the phenylalanine closes a CDR3 of 14 amino acids. Only CDR3 DNA remains: 42 bases, in frame from the first base. CDR1 and CDR2 are drawn from the germline V gene: SNHLY, FYNNEI. The V end loses 6 bases and the J end loses 8 bases, and a stretch of 18 bases separates them.

The material sequenced was CD4+ T cells from PBMCs. The rearranged chain carries TRBV2 and TRBJ2-3; the D gene is perhaps TRBD2, from 5 matching bases. This TCR derives from a human donor with multiple sclerosis. The DNA sequence reads TGTGCCAGCAGAGGGAGCGAAAGGTTCGGTACGCAGTATTTT. Its amino acids are CASRGSERFGTQYF.